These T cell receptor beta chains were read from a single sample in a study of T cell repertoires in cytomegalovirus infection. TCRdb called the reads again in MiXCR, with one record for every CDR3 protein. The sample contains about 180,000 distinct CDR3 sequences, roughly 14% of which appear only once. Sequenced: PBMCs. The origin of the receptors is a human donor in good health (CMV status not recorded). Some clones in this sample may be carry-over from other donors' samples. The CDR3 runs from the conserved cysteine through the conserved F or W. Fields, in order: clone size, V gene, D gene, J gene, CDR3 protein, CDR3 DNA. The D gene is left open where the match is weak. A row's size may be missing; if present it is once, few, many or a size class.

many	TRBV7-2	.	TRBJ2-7	CASSYLGGNEQYF	TGTGCCAGCAGCTACTTAGGTGGGAACGAGCAGTACTTC
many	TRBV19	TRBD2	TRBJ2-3	CASSPGLPRGDTQYF	TGTGCCAGTAGTCCGGGACTACCACGTGGGGATACGCAGTATTTT
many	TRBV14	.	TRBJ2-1	CASSQERIASYNEQFF	TGTGCCAGCAGCCAAGAGAGAATAGCCTCCTACAATGAGCAGTTCTTC
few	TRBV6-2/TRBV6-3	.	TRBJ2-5	CASSPRLVGQETQYF	TGTGCCAGCAGTCCCCGCTTAGTGGGCCAAGAGACCCAGTACTTC
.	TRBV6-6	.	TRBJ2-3	CASSYGYTDTQYF	TGTGCCAGCAGTTACGGTTACACAGATACGCAGTATTTT
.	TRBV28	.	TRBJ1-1	CASRSNLGPQNTEAFF	TGTGCCAGCAGATCAAACTTGGGACCCCAGAACACTGAAGCTTTCTTT
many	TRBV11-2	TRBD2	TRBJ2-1	CASSLDRAGFNEQFF	TGTGCCAGCAGCTTAGATCGAGCGGGGTTCAATGAGCAGTTCTTC
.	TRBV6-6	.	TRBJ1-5	CASSETGGMGNQPQHF	TGTGCCAGCAGTGAGACAGGTGGGATGGGCAATCAGCCCCAGCATTTT
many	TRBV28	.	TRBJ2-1	CASSFNSDYGNEQFF	TGTGCCAGCAGTTTTAATTCGGATTATGGCAATGAGCAGTTCTTC
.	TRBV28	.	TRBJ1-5	CASSRTVGAQPQHF	TGTGCCAGCAGTCGGACAGTGGGCGCTCAGCCCCAGCATTTT
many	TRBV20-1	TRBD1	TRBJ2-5	CSALRAGQGYQETQYF	TGCAGTGCCCTCCGGGCCGGACAGGGGTACCAAGAGACCCAGTACTTC
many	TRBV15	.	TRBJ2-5	CATSRDRAEETQYF	TGTGCCACCAGCAGAGACAGGGCGGAAGAGACCCAGTACTTC
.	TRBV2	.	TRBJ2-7	CAIQQGLSYEQYF	TGTGCCATTCAGCAGGGCCTCTCCTACGAGCAGTACTTC
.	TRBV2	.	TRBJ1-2	CASGTFANYGYTF	TGTGCCAGTGGGACATTCGCTAACTATGGCTACACCTTC
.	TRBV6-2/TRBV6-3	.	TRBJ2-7	CASSLSGQHYEQYF	TGTGCCAGCAGTTTAAGCGGACAGCACTACGAGCAGTACTTC
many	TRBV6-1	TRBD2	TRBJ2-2	CASTLEREGPGTGELFF	TGTGCCAGCACCCTAGAGCGGGAGGGCCCTGGCACCGGGGAGCTGTTTTTT
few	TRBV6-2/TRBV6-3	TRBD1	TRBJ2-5	CASSYFGTVQETQYF	TGTGCCAGCAGTTACTTCGGGACAGTCCAAGAGACCCAGTACTTC
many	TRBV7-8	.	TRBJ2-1	CASSSRGRGGYNEQFF	TGTGCCAGCAGCTCCAGAGGTAGGGGTGGGTACAATGAGCAGTTCTTC
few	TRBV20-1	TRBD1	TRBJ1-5	CSANTGQPFYNQPQHF	TGCAGTGCTAACACGGGACAGCCATTTTACAATCAGCCCCAGCATTTT
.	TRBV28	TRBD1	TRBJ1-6	CASGGDRGLSPLHF	TGTGCCAGCGGTGGGGACAGGGGGCTGTCACCCCTCCACTTT
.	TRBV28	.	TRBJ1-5	CASSLAINQPQHF	TGTGCCAGCAGTTTAGCCATCAATCAGCCCCAGCATTTT
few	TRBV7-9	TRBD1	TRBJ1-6	CASSLRPTGGNSPLHF	TGTGCCAGCAGCTTAAGACCTACAGGGGGAAATTCACCCCTCCACTTT
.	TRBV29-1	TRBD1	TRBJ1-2	CLGQGARGYTF	TGCTTAGGACAGGGGGCCCGGGGCTACACCTTC
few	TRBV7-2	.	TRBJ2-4	CASSLEQRVKNIQYF	TGTGCCAGCAGCTTAGAACAAAGGGTCAAAAACATTCAGTACTTC
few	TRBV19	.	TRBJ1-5	CASSMWRGSDQPQHF	TGTGCCAGTAGTATGTGGAGAGGTTCGGATCAGCCCCAGCATTTT
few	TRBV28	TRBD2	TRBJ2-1	CASSLFGRGWIF	TGTGCCAGCAGTTTATTCGGGAGGGGTTGGATCTTC
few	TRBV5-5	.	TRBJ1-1	CASARYRGGTEAFF	TGTGCCAGCGCTAGATATCGGGGGGGAACTGAAGCTTTCTTT
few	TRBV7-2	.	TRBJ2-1	CASSSSRETDEQFF	TGTGCCAGCAGCTCCAGTCGGGAAACAGATGAGCAGTTCTTC
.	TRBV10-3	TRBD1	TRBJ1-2	CAIRRGQGNYGYTF	TGTGCCATCAGGAGGGGACAGGGGAACTATGGCTACACCTTC
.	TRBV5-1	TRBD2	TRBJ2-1	CASSPMGVTSGNNEQFF	TGCGCCAGCAGCCCCATGGGGGTGACTAGCGGAAACAATGAGCAGTTCTTC
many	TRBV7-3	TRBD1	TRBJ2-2	CASSSGTGGTGELFF	TGTGCCAGCAGCTCGGGGACAGGGGGCACCGGGGAGCTGTTTTTT
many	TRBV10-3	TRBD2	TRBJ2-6	CAISGPGRGESSGANVLTF	TGTGCCATCAGTGGCCCTGGGAGGGGTGAAAGCTCTGGGGCCAACGTCCTGACTTTC
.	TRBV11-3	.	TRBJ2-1	CASSLSDNKQFF	TGTGCCAGCAGCTTAAGCGACAATAAGCAGTTCTTC
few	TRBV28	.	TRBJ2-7	CASSPRLGLFYEQYF	TGTGCCAGTTCCCCACGCCTAGGGCTTTTCTACGAGCAGTACTTC
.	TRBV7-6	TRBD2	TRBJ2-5	CASSPSSGGAETQYF	TGTGCCAGCAGCCCAAGCTCGGGGGGAGCTGAGACCCAGTACTTC
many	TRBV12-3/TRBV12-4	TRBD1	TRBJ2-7	CASSLVFRDRGIYEQYF	TGTGCCAGCAGTTTAGTGTTCCGGGACAGGGGTATTTACGAGCAGTACTTC